The sequence of this T cell receptor (beta chain) was determined in a study of blood T cell repertoires in COVID-19. For the study at large: Specimens from acute and convalescent COVID-19 originated in the United States, Italy and Spain. PBMCs, B-cell-depleted T cells, or T cells were the source of the cDNA or gDNA that made up the material.

V shed 2 bases and J shed 3 bases, with 14 bases lying between them. CDR1 is SEHNR, CDR2 FQNEAQ, per germline (reference sequence). The CDR3 has 15 residues. A few counts support this clone. In the original workflow: Quantification of nucleated cells was approximated via reference gene primer amplification. Using immunoSEQ multiplex PCR, the repertoire was profiled, and TCRdb retains in-frame clones only, with some absent. V and J calls plus clone size are reproduced from that table; the DNA served to infer D and trimming. Of about 73,000 clones listed, approximately 80% were seen once; the top ten hold under 3%.

This chain uses TRBV7-9 with TRBJ2-7; tentatively, D is TRBD1 (7 bases). The sample was peripheral blood. The source is a man older than 75 with active or convalescent COVID-19. CDR3: CASSLPGTAGYEQYF. The CDR3 DNA is TGTGCCAGCAGCTTACCCGGGACAGCGGGCTACGAGCAGTACTTC.